Below, one T cell receptor beta chain is given with its context. Its antigen remains unidentified. Random-hexamer reverse transcription was applied to about 0.5 to 1 ug RNA. Amplification of TCR beta CDR3 spanned 54 Vbeta and 13 Jbeta via immunoSEQ multiplex PCR. One entry per CDR3 protein, called by TCRdb with MiXCR from the immunoSEQ multiplex PCR reads. The data contain about 120,000 distinct CDR3 sequences, around 94% of them seen just once; the ten biggest clones take up around 0.2%. The sample originates from a study of CD8 T cells in Susac syndrome. The study's findings and limits: In Susac syndrome, CD8+ expansion was highest in TEMRA and active disease.

The TEMRA cells underwent FACS enrichment, while the CD8+ and CD4+ T cells underwent negative isolation. The sample consisted of CD8+ T cells from PBMCs. This receptor was identified in a human donor with Susac syndrome.

In DNA form, the CDR3 reads TGTGCCAGCAGCGCCCAATGGGGAGGTGGCTACGAGCAGTACTTC. Translated: CASSAQWGGGYEQYF. This chain joins TRBV9 and TRBJ2-7; maybe TRBD2 (6 bases). Germline V gene sequence: CDR1 SGDLS, CDR2 YYNGEE. This CDR3 comprises 15 residues. V lost 3 bases and J 3 bases, leaving 16 bases between the germline ends.